A single sample is the source of the 13 T cell receptor beta chains below, sequenced in a study of vaccination and CD4 T cells after COVID-19. Once obtained from cultured CD4+ T cells, the DNA was sequenced using the Oncomine TCR Beta short-read assay. MiXCR was run by TCRdb on the PCR reads, yielding one entry per CDR3 protein. The table includes over 9,000 distinct CDR3 sequences, 45% to 65% detected once. For these TCRs, the target antigens are not known. The treatment is: approximately nine-day PBMC culture with coronavirus spike peptide pools or control peptides (ViraFEST assay). The sample consisted of CD4+ T cells from blood, cultured in vitro. The origin of the receptors is a human donor who had recovered from COVID-19.

The chain recombines TRBV6-5 with TRBJ1-1; no firm D call. Germline V gives CDR1 MNHEY, CDR2 SVGAGI. V was cut by 4 bases and J by 1 base, with 7 bases left in between. This CDR3 spans 13 amino acids. The chain's CDR3 is CASSLHPNTEAFF. The CDR3, as DNA: TGTGCCAGCAGTTTACATCCGAACACTGAAGCTTTCTTT.

The chain uses TRBV18 and TRBJ2-5, with 7 bases identical to TRBD1. This CDR3 region has 14 residues. Germline V gene data show CDR1 as KGHSH and CDR2 as LQKENI. The V and J ends lost 1 base and 3 bases, in that order; junction bases with no gene match: 2. CDR3 sequence reads: CASSPQGAEETQYF. The CDR3 DNA is TGTGCCAGCTCACCACAGGGGGCCGAAGAGACCCAGTACTTC.

The V gene is TRBV24-1, the J gene TRBJ2-3; TRBD2 matches at 10 bases. The V segment lost 6 bases and the J segment 3 bases; nucleotides outside the gene matches: 5. The germline V gene has CDR1 KGHDR and CDR2 SFDVKD. CDR3 length equals 15 residues. The CDR3 reads CATSRASGRTDTQYF. CDR3 bases: TGTGCCACCAGTCGTGCTAGCGGGAGAACAGATACGCAGTATTTT.

The gene calls are TRBV12-3 or TRBV12-4 and TRBJ1-4, with a possible D match to TRBD1 (6 bases). The CDR3 has 14 amino acids. With 4 bases removed from V and 2 bases from J, the gap between germline ends came to 8 bases. CDR3 amino acids: CASSYRVTNEKLFF. The CDR3, as DNA: TGTGCCAGCAGTTACAGGGTGACTAATGAAAAACTGTTTTTT.

This chain uses TRBV20-1 with TRBJ2-7; 7 bases agree with TRBD2. This CDR3 is built from 15 residues. J lost 3 bases, V lost 6 bases, and 14 bases had no gene match. Germline CDR1 is DFQATT and CDR2 is SNEGSKA (reference sequence). CDR3 loop: CSAQKDGGMDYEQYF. The CDR3 nucleotides read TGCAGTGCCCAAAAAGACGGGGGGATGGACTACGAGCAGTACTTC.

As concerns this clonotype: Relative to the germline gene, one junction end is altered; a read error may explain this. The V gene is TRBV20-1, the J gene TRBJ2-1, with 7 bases that match TRBD2. This CDR3 comprises 12 residues. Germline V gives CDR1 DFQATT, CDR2 SNEGSKA (reference sequence). CDR3 in amino acids: CSDPRDYSEQFF. The CDR3 coding sequence is TGCAGTGATCCCCGGGACTACAGTGAGCAGTTCTTC.

The chain links TRBV6-1 to TRBJ2-5; 12 bases fit TRBD2. V lost 2 bases and J lost 4; bases outside the gene matches: 14. This CDR3 has 19 amino acids. Per the germline V gene, CDR1 is MNHNS and CDR2 is SASEGT. The CDR3 nucleotides are TGTGCCAGCAGTGAACGGGGTTTGAGGGCTAGCGGGAGGGTAGAGACCCAGTACTTC. This codes for CASSERGLRASGRVETQYF.

This sequence joins TRBV7-2 and TRBJ2-5; maybe TRBD2 (6 bases). Per the germline V gene, CDR1 is SGHTA and CDR2 is FQGNSA. The CDR3 extends over 14 amino acids. V lost 5 bases and J lost 5, with 15 bases in between. Here the CDR3 reads CASSRAGTAETQYF. CDR3 sequence (DNA): TGTGCCAGCAGCCGAGCCGGGACTGCGGAGACCCAGTACTTC.

This clonotype appeared a few times. V gene TRBV20-1 combines with J gene TRBJ2-5; D is possibly TRBD2 (5 bases). Per the germline V gene, CDR1 is DFQATT and CDR2 is SNEGSKA (reference sequence). Trimming stripped 0 bases from V and 4 bases from J, with 21 bases between. The CDR3 extends over 17 amino acids. This CDR3 is CSARDPYGRVGGETQYF. The CDR3 nucleotides read TGCAGTGCTAGAGACCCCTACGGGCGGGTGGGTGGAGAGACCCAGTACTTC.

Concerning this clonotype: The germline gene is not matched at one end of the junction; a read error may be the cause. The chain employs TRBV19 and TRBJ2-2, with a tentative D call TRBD1 (6 bases). CDR1 is LNHDA and CDR2 is SQIVND in the germline V gene (reference sequence). There are 17 residues in the CDR3. The CDR3: CAGSGPRQAANTGELFF. CDR3 DNA sequence: TGTGCCGGTAGTGGCCCCAGACAGGCCGCGAACACCGGGGAGCTGTTTTTT.

This chain joins TRBV12-3 or TRBV12-4 and TRBJ1-6; perhaps TRBD1 as D (5 bases). The CDR3 sequence is 15 residues long. Trimming removed 6 bases at V and 0 bases at J, with 9 bases between. Here the CDR3 reads CASRGGVSYNSPLHF. As DNA, the CDR3 is TGTGCCAGCAGGGGAGGGGTCTCCTATAATTCACCCCTCCACTTT.

CDR3 bases: TGTGCCAGCAGTCGGACAGGGATTGAAGCTTTCTTT. This gives the protein CASSRTGIEAFF. This chain connects TRBV2 to TRBJ1-1; 8 bases fit TRBD1. V lost 5 bases and J lost 7; bases outside the gene matches: 3. Germline V gives CDR1 SNHLY, CDR2 FYNNEI. The CDR3 contains 12 residues.

V usage is TRBV7-2 and J usage is TRBJ1-1; 7 bases are shared with TRBD1. Germline V CDR1 and CDR2: SGHTA, FQGNSA. V shed 7 bases and J 1 base; nucleotides not matched to a gene: 6. The CDR3 sequence is 14 residues long. DNA of the CDR3: TGTGCCAGCATCCCGGACAGGCAGAACACTGAAGCTTTCTTT. It translates to CASIPDRQNTEAFF.